This record concerns one T cell receptor beta chain sequence. The antigen is unknown. From germline, CDR1 is MDHEN and CDR2 SYDVKM. J gave up 0 bases and V 7 bases, and 13 bases lay outside the gene matches. The CDR3 consists of 18 residues. This entry belongs to a study of graft-versus-host responses after intestinal transplantation. As for the study in general: Anti-thymocyte globulin served as induction for all recipients, who then took tacrolimus and steroids for approximately three years.

Clones were read by immunoSEQ multiplex PCR, and TCRdb kept only the in-frame ones, dropping some. The sample records about 120,000 clones, less than 95% being singletons. The sequences come from unstimulated CD4+ T cells sorted from spleen or lymph node cells, collected before intestinal transplant. The chain joins TRBV28 to TRBJ1-5; 9 bases agree with TRBD1. This sequence was found in a human donor who received an intestinal transplant. CDR3 loop: CASISPGQGFYSNQPQHF. As DNA, the CDR3 is TGTGCCAGCATCTCCCCCGGACAGGGGTTCTATAGCAATCAGCCCCAGCATTTT.